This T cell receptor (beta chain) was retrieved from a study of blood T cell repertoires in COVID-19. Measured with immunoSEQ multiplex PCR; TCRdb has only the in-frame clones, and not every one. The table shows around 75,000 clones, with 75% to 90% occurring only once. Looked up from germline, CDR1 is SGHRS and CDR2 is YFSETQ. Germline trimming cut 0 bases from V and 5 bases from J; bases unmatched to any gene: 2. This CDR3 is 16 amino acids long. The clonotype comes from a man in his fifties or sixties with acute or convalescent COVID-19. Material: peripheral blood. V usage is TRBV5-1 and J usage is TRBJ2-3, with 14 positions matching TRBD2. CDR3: CASSLVGTSGGDTQYF. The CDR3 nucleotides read TGCGCCAGCAGCTTGGTGGGGACTAGCGGGGGAGATACGCAGTATTTT.